This TCR beta chain was captured in a study of CD8 T cells in Susac syndrome. The study, taken as a whole, reports: A relatively small number of individuals underwent TCR sequencing and HLA analysis.

cDNA came from roughly 0.53 to 1 ug RNA primed by random hexamers. TCRdb re-derived calls from the immunoSEQ multiplex PCR reads in MiXCR, one entry per CDR3 protein. Among under 200,000 distinct CDR3 sequences, 85% to 95% were seen once, and the ten largest hold about 0.095%. Sequencing of TCR beta, carried out with a high-throughput approach, was applied to CD8+ and CD4+ T cells from the blood. CDR3 length equals 11 residues. V was cut by 6 bases and J by 6 bases, with 11 bases left in between. Germline V gene data show CDR1 as DFQATT and CDR2 as SNEGSKA (reference sequence). About this clonotype: What it recognizes is unknown.

The receptor comes from a human donor in good health. V gene TRBV20-1 combines with J gene TRBJ1-2; a possible D gene is TRBD1 (5 bases). The specimen was CD4+ T cells from PBMCs. In DNA form, the CDR3 reads TGCAGTGCGAAGGACATGGATGGCTACACCTTC. Translating it yields CSAKDMDGYTF.